Presented here are 4 T cell receptor beta chains from one specimen sequenced in a study of blood T cell repertoires in COVID-19. The data were produced by immunoSEQ multiplex PCR, yet TCRdb's version contains in-frame clones alone and is incomplete. The profile shows about 58,000 clones, approximately 91% of them singletons. Material for sequencing was peripheral blood. These receptors all come from a woman aged 50 to 60 with active or convalescent COVID-19.

The CDR3 DNA follows: TGTGCCAGCAGCTCGGTTAACTATGGCTACACCTTC. Translation: CASSSVNYGYTF. J is TRBJ1-2 and V is TRBV13; D not resolved. Deletions cut 4 bases from V and 1 base from J, with 4 bases between. Looked up from germline, CDR1 is PRHDT and CDR2 is FYEKMQ (reference sequence). The length of the CDR3 is 12 residues.

The V and J genes are TRBV4-1 and TRBJ2-3; D not resolved. The germline CDR1 and CDR2 sequences are MGHRA and YSYEKL. The CDR3 is made up of 14 amino acids. The V end lost 0 bases, the J end lost 6 bases, and 10 bases lay between the germline ends. The CDR3 DNA sequence: TGCGCCAGCAGCCAAGAGTCGAGCCGGGATACGCAGTATTTT. Translating it yields CASSQESSRDTQYF.

The V call is TRBV7-6, the J call TRBJ2-3; 8 bases map to TRBD2. The junction had 16 bases not matched to a gene; V was cut back by 5 bases and J by 0 bases. From germline, CDR1 is SGHVS and CDR2 FNYEAQ. The CDR3 sequence is 19 residues long. The CDR3 sequence: CASSPIAGLRTISTDTQYF. For the CDR3, the DNA is TGTGCCAGCAGCCCCATAGCGGGACTTAGAACGATTAGCACAGATACGCAGTATTTT. Based on the CDR3 plus reference TRBV7-6 and TRBJ2-3, the full variable domain is GAGVSQSPRYKVTKRGQDVALRCDPISGHVSLYWYRQALGQGPEFLTYFNYEAQQDKSGLPNDRFSAERPEGSISTLTIQRTEQRDSAMYRCASSPIAGLRTISTDTQYFGPGTRLTVL.

This clone showed up just a few times. The rearrangement joins TRBV10-2 to TRBJ2-1; 11 nucleotides align to TRBD1. CDR1 and CDR2 (germline): WSHSY, SAAADI. V was pared by 6 bases and J by 10 bases, with 5 bases of the junction left unmatched. The CDR3 loop spans 13 amino acids. DNA for the CDR3: TGCGCCAGCAGCGGACAGGGGGCCACAGAGCAGTTCTTC. This translates into CASSGQGATEQFF.